The TCR beta chain described here comes from a study of persistence of HIV-infected CD4 T cells. CDR3 length equals 13 residues. Trimming left V 0 bases short and J 2 bases short, with 4 bases between. The stimulus was lysate of CMV-infected fibroblasts, roughly 9.2 ug/mL. Sorting of responding CD4+ T cells relied on upregulated CD40 ligand together with CD69. Adults with HIV-1 started suppressive ART while chronically infected. Inclusion required CMV-positive serology and CD4+ counts above 400 cells/uL. Study conclusions and caveats: Antigen-responding cells were enriched for degenerate expanded CDR3beta sequences.

The libraries were made with immunoSEQ version 4 in survey mode. Template was genomic DNA at about 9.8 ng/uL, with up to roughly 1 ug used per sample. This table comes from immunoSEQ multiplex PCR, and its TCRdb copy is limited to in-frame clones, with some not included. Among around 7,500 clones listed, 79% were seen once. This clone occurred once. Antigen specificity is unknown. The TCR sequence derives from an adult woman with HIV who was CMV-seropositive. V usage is TRBV12-3 or TRBV12-4 and J usage is TRBJ1-2; D is unclear. The sample here was CD4+ T cells sorted from PBMCs after approximately 20-hour stimulation, taken from a patient who received antiretroviral therapy. The CDR3 is CASSLAVNYGYTF. DNA for the CDR3: TGTGCCAGCAGTTTAGCAGTGAACTATGGCTACACCTTC.